This section outlines one T cell receptor beta chain sequence together with its context. CDR1 and CDR2 (germline): LGHNA, YNFKEQ. The CDR3 spans 15 residues. The ends lost 0 bases at V and 2 bases at J; junction bases unmatched: 0. Rearranged V-D-J TRB sequences were amplified with a mixed TRB-A/B primer pool. TCRdb reanalysed the multiplex PCR reads using MiXCR and keeps one entry per CDR3 protein. The sample holds more than 10,000 distinct CDR3 sequences; about 20% are singletons and the top ten take around 5%. This sample was taken from a study of T cell repertoires in aging, cancer and after chemotherapy. The template was genomic DNA from peripheral blood, not RNA.

The sequence derives from a human donor in good health. Sequencing was done on a sample of blood. This rearrangement joins TRBV4-2 to TRBJ2-7; TRBD2 matches 11 bases. This CDR3 is CASSQDSGGAYEQYF. DNA for the CDR3: TGTGCCAGCAGCCAAGATAGCGGGGGGGCCTACGAGCAGTACTTC.